The table lists the clone carrying this TCR beta chain with a few counts. This entry is derived from a study of blood T cell repertoires in COVID-19. Across the whole study: Sites in the United States, Italy and Spain provided acute and convalescent COVID-19 samples. PBMCs, B-cell-depleted T cells, or T cells provided the cDNA or gDNA that made up the material.

The length of the CDR3 is 14 residues. Germline CDR1 SNHLY, CDR2 FYNNEI. The V segment lost 6 bases and the J segment 6 bases; nucleotides outside the gene matches: 7. Source study methods: Counts of nucleated cells, estimated from reference gene primer amplification, were obtained. Some clones are missing from TCRdb's copy, which holds only in-frame ones; the method was immunoSEQ multiplex PCR. V, J and clone size reflect that table, while D and trimming were determined from the DNA. The sample yields a few hundred thousand clones, approximately 77% seen once. Material for sequencing was peripheral blood. This rearrangement joins TRBV2 to TRBJ1-5; the match to TRBD1 covers 8 bases. The sequence came from a woman aged 18 to 35 with acute or convalescent COVID-19. The CDR3 sequence: CASRGTGALQPQHF. The CDR3 region has the DNA TGTGCCAGCAGGGGGACAGGAGCGCTTCAGCCCCAGCATTTT. Full variable domain (outside the CDR3, taken from reference TRBV2 and TRBJ1-5): EPEVTQTPSHQVTQMGQEVILRCVPISNHLYFYWYRQILGQKVEFLVSFYNNEISEKSEIFDDQFSVERPDGSNFTLKIRSTKLEDSAMYFCASRGTGALQPQHFGDGTRLSIL.